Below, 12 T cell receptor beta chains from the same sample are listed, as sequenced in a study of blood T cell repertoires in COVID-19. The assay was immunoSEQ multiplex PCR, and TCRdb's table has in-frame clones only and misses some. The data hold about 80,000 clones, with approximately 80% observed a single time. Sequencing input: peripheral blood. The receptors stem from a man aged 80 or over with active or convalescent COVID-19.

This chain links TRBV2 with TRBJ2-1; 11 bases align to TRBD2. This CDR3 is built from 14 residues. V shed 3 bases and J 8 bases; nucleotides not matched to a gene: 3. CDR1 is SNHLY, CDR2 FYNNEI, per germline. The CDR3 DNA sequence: TGTGCCAGCAGTGACCTAGCGGGGGGACATGAGCAGTTCTTC. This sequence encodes CASSDLAGGHEQFF. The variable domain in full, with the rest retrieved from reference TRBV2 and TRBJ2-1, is EPEVTQTPSHQVTQMGQEVILRCVPISNHLYFYWYRQILGQKVEFLVSFYNNEISEKSEIFDDQFSVERPDGSNFTLKIRSTKLEDSAMYFCASSDLAGGHEQFFGPGTRLTVL.

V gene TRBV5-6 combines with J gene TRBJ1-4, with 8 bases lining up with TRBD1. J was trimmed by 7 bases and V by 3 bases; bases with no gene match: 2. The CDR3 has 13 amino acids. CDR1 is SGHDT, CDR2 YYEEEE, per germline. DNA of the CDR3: TGTGCCAGCAGCTACAGGGGGTCTGAAAAACTGTTTTTT. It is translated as CASSYRGSEKLFF.

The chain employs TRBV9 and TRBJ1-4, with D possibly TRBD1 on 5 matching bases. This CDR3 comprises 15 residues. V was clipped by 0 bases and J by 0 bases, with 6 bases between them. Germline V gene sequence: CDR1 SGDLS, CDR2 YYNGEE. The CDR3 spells CASSVEGTTNEKLFF. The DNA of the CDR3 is TGTGCCAGCAGCGTAGAGGGGACAACTAATGAAAAACTGTTTTTT.

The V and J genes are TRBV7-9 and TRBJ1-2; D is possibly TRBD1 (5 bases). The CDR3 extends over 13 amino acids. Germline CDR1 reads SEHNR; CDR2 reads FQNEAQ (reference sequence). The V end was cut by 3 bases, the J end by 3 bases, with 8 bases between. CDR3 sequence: CASSLGDYYGYTF. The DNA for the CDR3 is TGTGCCAGCAGCTTGGGGGACTACTATGGCTACACCTTC.

Here the CDR3 DNA reads TGTGCCAGTAGTATGTCTGGGGCTACTAATGAAAAACTGTTTTTT. Residues: CASSMSGATNEKLFF. The V and J genes are TRBV19 and TRBJ1-4, with D maybe TRBD1 (5 bases). The V gene's germline CDR1 is LNHDA and CDR2 SQIVND (reference sequence). This CDR3 has 15 residues. Deletions cut 3 bases from V and 2 bases from J, with 10 bases between.

In nucleotides, the CDR3 is TGTGCCAGGATTCAAACAACACCGGGACTAGCGGGGCAGTTCTTC. Amino acids: CARIQTTPGLAGQFF. This chain uses TRBV6-4 with TRBJ2-1; 12 bases match TRBD2. This CDR3 has 15 amino acids. Losses at the gene ends were 9 bases for V and 12 bases for J; bases not matched to a gene: 15. Germline-derived CDR1 and CDR2 are MRHNA and SNTAGT.

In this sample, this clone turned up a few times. CDR3 nucleotides: TGTGCCAGCAGCTTAGGGACAAACTACGAGCAGTACGTC. It encodes CASSLGTNYEQYV. The gene calls are TRBV7-8 and TRBJ2-7; D may be TRBD1 (5 bases). Trimming took 1 base from V and 3 from J, leaving 7 bases between them. CDR1 and CDR2 from the germline V gene are SGHVS and FQNEAQ. The CDR3 length is 13 residues.

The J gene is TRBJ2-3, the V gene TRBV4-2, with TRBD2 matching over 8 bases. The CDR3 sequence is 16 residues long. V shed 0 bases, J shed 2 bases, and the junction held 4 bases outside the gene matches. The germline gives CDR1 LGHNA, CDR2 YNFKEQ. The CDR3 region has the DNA TGTGCCAGCAGCCAAGATTTAGCGGGGACCACAGATACGCAGTATTTT. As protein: CASSQDLAGTTDTQYF.

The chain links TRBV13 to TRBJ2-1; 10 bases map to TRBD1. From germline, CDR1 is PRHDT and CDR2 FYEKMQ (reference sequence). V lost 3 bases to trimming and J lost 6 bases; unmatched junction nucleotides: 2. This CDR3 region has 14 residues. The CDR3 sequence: CASSFGTGVNEQFF. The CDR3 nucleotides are TGTGCCAGCAGCTTCGGGACAGGGGTCAATGAGCAGTTCTTC.

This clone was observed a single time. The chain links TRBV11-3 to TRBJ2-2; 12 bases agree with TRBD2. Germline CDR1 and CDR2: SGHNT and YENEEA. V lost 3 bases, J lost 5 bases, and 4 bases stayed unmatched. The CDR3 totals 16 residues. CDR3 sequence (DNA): TGTGCCAGCAGCTTCGGACTAGCGGGAAGGACCGGGGAGCTGTTTTTT. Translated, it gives CASSFGLAGRTGELFF. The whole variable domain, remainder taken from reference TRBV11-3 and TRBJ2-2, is EAGVVQSPRYKIIEKKQPVAFWCNPISGHNTLYWYLQNLGQGPELLIRYENEEAVDDSQLPKDRFSAERLKGVDSTLKIQPAELGDSAVYLCASSFGLAGRTGELFFGEGSRLTVL.

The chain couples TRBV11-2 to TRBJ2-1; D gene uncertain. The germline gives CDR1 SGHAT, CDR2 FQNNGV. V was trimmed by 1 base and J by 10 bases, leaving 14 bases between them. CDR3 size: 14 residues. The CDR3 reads CASSLGVVSNEQFF. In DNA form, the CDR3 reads TGTGCCAGCAGCTTAGGGGTGGTTAGCAACGAGCAGTTCTTC.

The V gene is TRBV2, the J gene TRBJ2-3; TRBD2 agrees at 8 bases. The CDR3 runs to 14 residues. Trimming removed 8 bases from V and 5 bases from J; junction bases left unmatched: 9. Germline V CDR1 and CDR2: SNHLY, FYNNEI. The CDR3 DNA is TGTGCCAGCCTACGGGGGGGCCCGGTAGATACGCAGTATTTT. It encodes CASLRGGPVDTQYF.